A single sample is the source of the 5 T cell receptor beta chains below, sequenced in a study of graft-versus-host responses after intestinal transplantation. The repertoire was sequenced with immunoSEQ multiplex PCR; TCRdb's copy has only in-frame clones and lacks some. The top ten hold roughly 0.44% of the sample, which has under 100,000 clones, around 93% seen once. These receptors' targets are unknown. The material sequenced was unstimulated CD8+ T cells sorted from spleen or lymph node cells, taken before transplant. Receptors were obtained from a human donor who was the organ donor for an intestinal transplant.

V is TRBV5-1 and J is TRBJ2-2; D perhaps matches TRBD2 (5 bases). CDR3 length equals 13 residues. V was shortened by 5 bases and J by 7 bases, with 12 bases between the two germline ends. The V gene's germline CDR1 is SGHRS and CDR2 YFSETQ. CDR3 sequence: CASSSDWSGELFF. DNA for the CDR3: TGCGCCAGCAGTTCGGACTGGAGCGGGGAGCTGTTTTTT.

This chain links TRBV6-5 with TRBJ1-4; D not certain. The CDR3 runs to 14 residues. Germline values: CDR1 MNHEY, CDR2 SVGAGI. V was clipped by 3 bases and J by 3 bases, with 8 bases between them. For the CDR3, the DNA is TGTGCCAGCAGTTATGCCCAGTCTAATGAAAAACTGTTTTTT. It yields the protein CASSYAQSNEKLFF.

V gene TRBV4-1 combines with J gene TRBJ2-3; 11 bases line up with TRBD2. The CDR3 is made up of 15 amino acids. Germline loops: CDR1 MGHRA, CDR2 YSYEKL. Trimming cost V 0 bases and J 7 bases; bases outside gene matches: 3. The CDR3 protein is CASSQELAGVYTQYF. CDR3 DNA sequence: TGCGCCAGCAGCCAAGAACTAGCGGGGGTCTATACGCAGTATTTT.

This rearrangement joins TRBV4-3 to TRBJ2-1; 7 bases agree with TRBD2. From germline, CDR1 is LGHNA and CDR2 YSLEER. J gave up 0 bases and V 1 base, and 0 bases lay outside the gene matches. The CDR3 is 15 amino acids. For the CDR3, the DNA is TGCGCCAGCAGCCAAGGGACTAGCTCCTACAATGAGCAGTTCTTC. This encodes CASSQGTSSYNEQFF.

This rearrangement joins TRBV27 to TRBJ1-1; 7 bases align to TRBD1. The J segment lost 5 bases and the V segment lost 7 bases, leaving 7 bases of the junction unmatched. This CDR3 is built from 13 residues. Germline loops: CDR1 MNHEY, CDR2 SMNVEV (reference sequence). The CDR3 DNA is TGTGCCAGCAATGACAGGGTAGGAACTGAAGCTTTCTTT. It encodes CASNDRVGTEAFF.